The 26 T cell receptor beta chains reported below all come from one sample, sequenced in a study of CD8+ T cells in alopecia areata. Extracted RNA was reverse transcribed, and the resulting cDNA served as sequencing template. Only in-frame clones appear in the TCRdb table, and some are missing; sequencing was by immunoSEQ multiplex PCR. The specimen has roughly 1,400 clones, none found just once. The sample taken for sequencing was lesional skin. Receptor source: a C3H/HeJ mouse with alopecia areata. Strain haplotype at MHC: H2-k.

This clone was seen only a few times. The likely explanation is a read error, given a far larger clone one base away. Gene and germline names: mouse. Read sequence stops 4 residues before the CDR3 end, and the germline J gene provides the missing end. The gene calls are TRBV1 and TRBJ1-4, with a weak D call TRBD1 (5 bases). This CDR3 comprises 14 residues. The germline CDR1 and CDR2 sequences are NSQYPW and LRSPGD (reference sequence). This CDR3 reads CPCSAVRDDERLFF. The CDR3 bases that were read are TGCCCCTGCAGTGCAGTCAGGGATGACGAA.

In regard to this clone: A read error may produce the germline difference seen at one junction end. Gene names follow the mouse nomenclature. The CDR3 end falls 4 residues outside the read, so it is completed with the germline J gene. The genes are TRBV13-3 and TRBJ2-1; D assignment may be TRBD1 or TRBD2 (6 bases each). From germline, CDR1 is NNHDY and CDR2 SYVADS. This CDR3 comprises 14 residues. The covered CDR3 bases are TGTGCCGGCAGTGAGGGGGGAAACTATGCT. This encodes CAGSEGGNYA. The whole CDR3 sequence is CAGSEGGNYAEQFF.

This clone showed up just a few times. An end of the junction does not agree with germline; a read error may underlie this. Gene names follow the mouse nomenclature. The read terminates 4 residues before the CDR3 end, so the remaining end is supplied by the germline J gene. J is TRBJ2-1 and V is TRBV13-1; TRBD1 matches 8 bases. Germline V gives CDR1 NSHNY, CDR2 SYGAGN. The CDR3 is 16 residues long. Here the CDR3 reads CASGDARDRKYAEQFF. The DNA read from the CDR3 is TGTGCCAGCGGTGATGCTCGGGACAGGAAATATGCT.

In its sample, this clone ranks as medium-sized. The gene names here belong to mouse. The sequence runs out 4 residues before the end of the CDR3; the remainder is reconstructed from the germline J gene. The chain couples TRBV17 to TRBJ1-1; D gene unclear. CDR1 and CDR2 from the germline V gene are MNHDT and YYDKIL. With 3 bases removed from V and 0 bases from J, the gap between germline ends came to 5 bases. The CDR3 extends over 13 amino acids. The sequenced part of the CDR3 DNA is TGTGCTAGCAGTAGTCAAGCAAACACA. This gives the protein CASSSQANT. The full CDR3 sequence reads CASSSQANTEVFF.

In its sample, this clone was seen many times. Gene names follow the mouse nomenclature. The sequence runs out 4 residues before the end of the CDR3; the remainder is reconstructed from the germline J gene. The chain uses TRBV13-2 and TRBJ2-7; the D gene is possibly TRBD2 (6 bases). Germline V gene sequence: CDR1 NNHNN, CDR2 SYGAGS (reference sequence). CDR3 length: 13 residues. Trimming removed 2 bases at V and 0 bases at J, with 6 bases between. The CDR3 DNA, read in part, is TGTGCCAGCGGTGACTGGGGCTCCTAT. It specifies CASGDWGSY. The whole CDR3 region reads CASGDWGSYEQYF.

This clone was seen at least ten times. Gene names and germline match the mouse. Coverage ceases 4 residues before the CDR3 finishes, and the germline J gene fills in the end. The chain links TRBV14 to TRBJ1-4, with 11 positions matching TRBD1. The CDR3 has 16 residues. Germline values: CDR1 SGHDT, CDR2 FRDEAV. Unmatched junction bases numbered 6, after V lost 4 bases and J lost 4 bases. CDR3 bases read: TGTGCCAGCAGTCGAACCGGGACAGGGGGCAACGAA. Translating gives CASSRTGTGGNE. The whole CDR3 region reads CASSRTGTGGNERLFF.

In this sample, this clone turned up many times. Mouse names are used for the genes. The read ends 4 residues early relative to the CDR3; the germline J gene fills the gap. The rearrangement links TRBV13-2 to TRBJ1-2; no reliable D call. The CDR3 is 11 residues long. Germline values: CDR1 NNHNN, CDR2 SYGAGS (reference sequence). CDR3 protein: CASGVTADYTF. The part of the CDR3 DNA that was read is TGTGCCAGCGGAGTAACAGCC.

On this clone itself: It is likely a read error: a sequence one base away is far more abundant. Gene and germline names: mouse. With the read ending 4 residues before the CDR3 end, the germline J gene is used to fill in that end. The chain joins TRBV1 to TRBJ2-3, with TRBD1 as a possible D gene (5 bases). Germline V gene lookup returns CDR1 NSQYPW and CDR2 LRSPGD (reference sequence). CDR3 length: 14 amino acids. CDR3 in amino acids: CTCSAVRDEETLYF. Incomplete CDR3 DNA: TGCACCTGCAGTGCAGTCAGGGATGAAGAA.

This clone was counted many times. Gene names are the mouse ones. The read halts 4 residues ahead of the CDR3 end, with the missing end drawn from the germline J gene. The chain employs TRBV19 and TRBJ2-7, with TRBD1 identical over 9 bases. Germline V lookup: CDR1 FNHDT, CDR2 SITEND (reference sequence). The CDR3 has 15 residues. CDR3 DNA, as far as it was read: TGTGCCAGCAGTATAGTGTCGGGACAGGGATAT. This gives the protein CASSIVSGQGY. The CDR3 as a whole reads CASSIVSGQGYEQYF.

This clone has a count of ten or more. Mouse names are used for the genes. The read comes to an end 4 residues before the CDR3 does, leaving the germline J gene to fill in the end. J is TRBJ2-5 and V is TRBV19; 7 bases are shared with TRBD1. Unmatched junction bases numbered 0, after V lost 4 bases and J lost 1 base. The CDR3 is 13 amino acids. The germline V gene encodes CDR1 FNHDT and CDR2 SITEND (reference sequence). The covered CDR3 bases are TGTGCCAGCAGTGGGACAGACCAAGAC. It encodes CASSGTDQD. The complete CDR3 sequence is CASSGTDQDTQYF.

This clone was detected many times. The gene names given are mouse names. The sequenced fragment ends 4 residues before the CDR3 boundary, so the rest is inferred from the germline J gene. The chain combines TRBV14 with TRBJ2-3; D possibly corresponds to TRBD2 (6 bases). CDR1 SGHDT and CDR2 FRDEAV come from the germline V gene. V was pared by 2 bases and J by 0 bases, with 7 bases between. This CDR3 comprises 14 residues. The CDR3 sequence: CASSFLGSAETLYF. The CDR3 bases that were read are TGTGCCAGCAGTTTTCTGGGGAGTGCAGAA.

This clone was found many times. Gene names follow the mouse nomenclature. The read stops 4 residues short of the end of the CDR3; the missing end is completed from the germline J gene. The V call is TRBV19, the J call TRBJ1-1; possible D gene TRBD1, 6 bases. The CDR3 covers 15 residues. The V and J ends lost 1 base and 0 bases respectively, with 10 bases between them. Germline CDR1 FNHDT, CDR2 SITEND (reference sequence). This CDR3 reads CASSITGTTNTEVFF. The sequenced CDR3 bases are TGTGCCAGCAGTATAACCGGGACAACAAACACA.

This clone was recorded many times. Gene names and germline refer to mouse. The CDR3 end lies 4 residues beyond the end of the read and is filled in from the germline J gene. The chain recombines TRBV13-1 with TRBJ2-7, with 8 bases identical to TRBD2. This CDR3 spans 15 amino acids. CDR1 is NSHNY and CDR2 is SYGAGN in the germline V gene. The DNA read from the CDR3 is TGTGCCAGCAGTGATGCGGGGGGGGGCGCATAT. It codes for CASSDAGGGAY. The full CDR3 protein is CASSDAGGGAYEQYF.

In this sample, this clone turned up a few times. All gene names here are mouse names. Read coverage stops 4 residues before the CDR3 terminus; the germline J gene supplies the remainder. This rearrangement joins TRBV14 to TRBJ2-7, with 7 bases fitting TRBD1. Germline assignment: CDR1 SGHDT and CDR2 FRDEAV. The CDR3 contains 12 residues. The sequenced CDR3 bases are TGTGCCAGCAGTGGCAGGGGGTAT. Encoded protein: CASSGRGY. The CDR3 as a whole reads CASSGRGYEQYF.

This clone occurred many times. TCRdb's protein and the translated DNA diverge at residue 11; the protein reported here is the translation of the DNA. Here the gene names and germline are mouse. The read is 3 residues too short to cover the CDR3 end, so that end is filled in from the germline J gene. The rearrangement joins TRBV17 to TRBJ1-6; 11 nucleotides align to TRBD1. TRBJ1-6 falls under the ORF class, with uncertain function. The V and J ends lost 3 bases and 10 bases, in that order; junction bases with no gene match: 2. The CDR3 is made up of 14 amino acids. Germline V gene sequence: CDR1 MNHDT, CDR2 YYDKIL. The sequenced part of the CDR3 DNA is TGTGCTAGCAGTAGCCGGGACAGGGGGTCGCCC. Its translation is CASSSRDRGSP. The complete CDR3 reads CASSSRDRGSPLYF.

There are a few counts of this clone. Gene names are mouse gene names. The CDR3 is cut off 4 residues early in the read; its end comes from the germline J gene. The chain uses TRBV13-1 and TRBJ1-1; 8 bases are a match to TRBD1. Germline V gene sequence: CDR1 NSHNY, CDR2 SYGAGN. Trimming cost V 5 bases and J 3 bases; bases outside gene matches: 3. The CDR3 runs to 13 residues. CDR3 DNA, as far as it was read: TGTGCCAGCAGCGGACAGGGAGACACA. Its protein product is CASSGQGDT. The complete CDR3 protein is CASSGQGDTEVFF.

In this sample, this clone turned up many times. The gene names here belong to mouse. CDR3 bases read: TGTGCCAGCAGCGGGACTGGGGTCTAT. It yields the protein CASSGTGVY. The CDR3 in full is CASSGTGVYEQYF. The chain has TRBV13-2 and TRBJ2-7; TRBD2 matches 10 bases. The CDR3 end lies 4 residues beyond the end of the read and is filled in from the germline J gene. Trimming at V came to 7 bases and at J to 3 bases, leaving 4 bases not matched to a gene. Looked up from germline, CDR1 is NNHNN and CDR2 is SYGAGS (reference sequence). The CDR3 covers 13 residues.

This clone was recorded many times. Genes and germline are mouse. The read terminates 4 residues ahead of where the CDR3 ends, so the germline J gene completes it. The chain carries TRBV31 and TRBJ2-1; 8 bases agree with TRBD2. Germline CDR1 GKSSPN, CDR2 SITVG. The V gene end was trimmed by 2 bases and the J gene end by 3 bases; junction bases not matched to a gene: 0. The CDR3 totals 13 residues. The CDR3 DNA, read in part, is TGTGCCTGGAGTTGGGGGGGCTATGCT. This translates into CAWSWGGYA. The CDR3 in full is CAWSWGGYAEQFF.

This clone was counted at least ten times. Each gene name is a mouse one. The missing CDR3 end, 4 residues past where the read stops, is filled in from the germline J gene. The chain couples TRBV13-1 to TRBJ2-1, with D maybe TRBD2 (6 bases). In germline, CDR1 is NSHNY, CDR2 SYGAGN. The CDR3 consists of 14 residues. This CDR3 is CASSPLGWVSEQFF. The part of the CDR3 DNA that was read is TGTGCCAGCAGTCCTCTGGGGTGGGTGTCT.

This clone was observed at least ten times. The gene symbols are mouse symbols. The CDR3 DNA, read in part, is TGTGCCAGCAGCCTCTACGGGACTGGGAGGGCGCGTGGTCAAAAC. Translated, it gives CASSLYGTGRARGQN. The whole CDR3 is CASSLYGTGRARGQNTLYF. The chain employs TRBV5 and TRBJ2-4, with 9 bases matching TRBD2. The sequence runs out 4 residues before the end of the CDR3; the remainder is reconstructed from the germline J gene. Germline V CDR1 and CDR2: LGHNA, YNLKQL (reference sequence). The CDR3 length is 19 residues. The V gene end was trimmed by 4 bases and the J gene end by 1 base; junction bases not matched to a gene: 15.

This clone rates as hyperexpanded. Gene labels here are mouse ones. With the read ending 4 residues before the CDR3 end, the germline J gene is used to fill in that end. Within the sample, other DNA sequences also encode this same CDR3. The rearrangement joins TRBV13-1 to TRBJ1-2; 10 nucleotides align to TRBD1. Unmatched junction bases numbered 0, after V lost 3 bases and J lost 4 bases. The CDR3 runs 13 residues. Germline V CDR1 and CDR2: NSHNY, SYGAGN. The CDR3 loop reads CASSGTGGSDYTF. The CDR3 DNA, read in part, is TGTGCCAGCAGTGGGACAGGGGGCTCC.

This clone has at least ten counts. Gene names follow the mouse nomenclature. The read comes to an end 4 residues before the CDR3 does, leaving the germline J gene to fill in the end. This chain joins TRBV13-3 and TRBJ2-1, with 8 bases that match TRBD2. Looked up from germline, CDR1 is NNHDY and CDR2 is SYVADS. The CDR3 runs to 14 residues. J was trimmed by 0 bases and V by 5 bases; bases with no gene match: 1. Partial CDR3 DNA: TGTGCCAGCAGGGACTGGGTTAACTATGCT. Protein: CASRDWVNYA. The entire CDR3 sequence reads CASRDWVNYAEQFF.

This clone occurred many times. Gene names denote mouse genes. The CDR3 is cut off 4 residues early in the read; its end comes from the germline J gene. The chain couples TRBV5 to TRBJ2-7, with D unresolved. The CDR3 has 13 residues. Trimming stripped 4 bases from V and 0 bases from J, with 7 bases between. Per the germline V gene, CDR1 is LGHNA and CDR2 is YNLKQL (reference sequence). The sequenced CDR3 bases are TGTGCCAGCAGCCCAGAGAGCTCCTAT. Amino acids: CASSPESSY. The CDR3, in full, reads CASSPESSYEQYF.

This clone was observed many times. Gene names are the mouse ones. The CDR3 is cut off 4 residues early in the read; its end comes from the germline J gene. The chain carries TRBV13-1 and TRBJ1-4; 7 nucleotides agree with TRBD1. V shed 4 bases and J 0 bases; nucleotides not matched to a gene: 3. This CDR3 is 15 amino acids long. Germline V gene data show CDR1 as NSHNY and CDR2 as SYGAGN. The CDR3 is CASSPGTVSNERLFF. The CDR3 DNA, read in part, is TGTGCCAGCAGTCCCGGGACAGTTTCCAACGAA. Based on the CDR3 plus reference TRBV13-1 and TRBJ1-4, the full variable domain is EAAVTQSPRNKVTVTGGNVTLSCRQTNSHNYMYWYRQDTGHGLRLIHYSYGAGNLRIGDVPDGYKATRTTQEDFFLLLELASPSQTSLYFCASSPGTVSNERLFFGHGTKLSVL.

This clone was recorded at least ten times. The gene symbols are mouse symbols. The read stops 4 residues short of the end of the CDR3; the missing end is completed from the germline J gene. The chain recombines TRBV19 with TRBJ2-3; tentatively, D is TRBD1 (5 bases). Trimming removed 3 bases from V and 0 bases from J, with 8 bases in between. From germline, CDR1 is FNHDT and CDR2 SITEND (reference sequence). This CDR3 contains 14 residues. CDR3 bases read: TGTGCCAGCAGTAGGACACATAGTGCAGAA. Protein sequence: CASSRTHSAE. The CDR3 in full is CASSRTHSAETLYF.

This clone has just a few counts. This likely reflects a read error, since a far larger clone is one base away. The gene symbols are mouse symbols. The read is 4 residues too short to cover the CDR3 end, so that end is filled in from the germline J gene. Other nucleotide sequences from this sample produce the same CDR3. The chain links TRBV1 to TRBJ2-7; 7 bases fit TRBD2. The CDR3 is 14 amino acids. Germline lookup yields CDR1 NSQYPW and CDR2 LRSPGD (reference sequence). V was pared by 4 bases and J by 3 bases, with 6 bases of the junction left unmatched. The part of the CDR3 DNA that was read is TGCACCTGCAGTGGGACTGGTGGGGTCTAT. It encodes CTCSGTGGVY. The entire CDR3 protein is CTCSGTGGVYEQYF.